This record concerns one TCR beta chain sequence. The second PCR ran about 6 to 12 cycles with a sample-barcoded 5' primer and J-beta primers. From the 5' RACE reads, TCRdb called clonotypes with MiXCR, one entry per CDR3 protein. The data show roughly 800,000 distinct CDR3 sequences, with roughly 25% seen just once and under 4.5% held by the top ten. The data derive from a study of blood T cells in healthy people across ages. About the research overall: Per two T cells, about one barcoded beta molecule was captured through template switching.

These data also featured in a second study, about T cells of mothers and their children.

This clonotype originated in a boy between 5 and 17 years old in good health. The sequencing input was blood.

CDR3 protein: CSARRTGMDIQYF. Written as DNA, the CDR3 is TGCAGTGCTAGAAGGACAGGGATGGACATTCAGTACTTC. The chain combines TRBV20-1 with TRBJ2-5; the match to TRBD1 covers 8 bases. The J call is in doubt because the DNA end fits TRBJ2-4 better. Germline V gene sequence: CDR1 DFQATT, CDR2 SNEGSKA (reference sequence). The CDR3 length is 13 residues.